Each of the 26 T cell receptor beta chains below was sequenced from the same sample in a study of cytomegalovirus exposure and HLA in healthy donors. Clones were sequenced by immunoSEQ multiplex PCR, and TCRdb holds only the in-frame ones, with some missing. The data hold some 220,000 clones, with 85% to 95% observed a single time. Sequencing was done on a sample of PBMCs. The receptors stem from a woman between 18 and 29 years old in good health and CMV-seronegative.

Here the CDR3 reads CASSLVQESSYNEQFF. The CDR3 nucleotides read TGCGCCAGCAGCTTGGTACAGGAGAGCTCCTACAATGAGCAGTTCTTC. The chain has TRBV5-1 and TRBJ2-1; D might be TRBD1 (5 bases). Trimming took off 0 bases at V and 0 bases at J, with 10 bases between the two ends. Germline V CDR1 and CDR2: SGHRS, YFSETQ. CDR3 length: 16 residues.

The chain joins TRBV6-5 to TRBJ2-7; a weak D match, TRBD1 (6 bases). Trimming stripped 2 bases from V and 3 bases from J, with 14 bases between. The CDR3 covers 15 residues. From germline, CDR1 is MNHEY and CDR2 SVGAGI. CDR3 nucleotides: TGTGCCAGCAGTTACACAAGGACAGATGTCTACGAGCAGTACTTC. Its translation: CASSYTRTDVYEQYF.

The chain joins TRBV6-5 to TRBJ1-2, with 8 bases aligning to TRBD1. Looked up from germline, CDR1 is MNHEY and CDR2 is SVGAGI. CDR3 length: 16 residues. The ends lost 1 base at V and 8 bases at J; junction bases unmatched: 12. CDR3 DNA: TGTGCCAGCAGTTACTACCCGGACAGGGTAGGGCGAGGCTACACCTTC. Protein sequence: CASSYYPDRVGRGYTF.

V is TRBV5-1 and J is TRBJ1-1, with D maybe TRBD1 (5 bases). Trimming removed 2 bases at V and 1 base at J, with 9 bases between. Germline values: CDR1 SGHRS, CDR2 YFSETQ. The CDR3 contains 14 residues. CDR3 residues: CASSFRVSNTEAFF. The CDR3 DNA reads as TGCGCCAGCAGCTTCAGGGTCTCGAACACTGAAGCTTTCTTT.

A note on this clone: A read error may account for a junction end that differs from germline. Other DNA sequences in this sample translate to the same CDR3. V usage is TRBV10-2 and J usage is TRBJ2-2; 8 bases match TRBD1. The CDR3 loop spans 15 amino acids. From germline, CDR1 is WSHSY and CDR2 SAAADI. As DNA, the CDR3 is TGCGCCAGTAGTGCGTCAGGGGGCCGTCACCGGGAGCTGTTTTTT. It codes for CASSASGGRHRELFF.

The chain recombines TRBV7-9 with TRBJ1-4; no definite D call. V gave up 3 bases and J gave up 6 bases, with 17 bases separating them. Germline CDR1 is SEHNR and CDR2 is FQNEAQ (reference sequence). The length of the CDR3 is 16 residues. CDR3 in amino acids: CASSFTPLDLDEKLFF. The CDR3 nucleotides read TGTGCCAGCAGCTTTACTCCCCTTGACCTAGATGAAAAACTGTTTTTT. Full variable domain (missing parts from reference TRBV7-9 and TRBJ1-4): DTGVSQNPRHKITKRGQNVTFRCDPISEHNRLYWYRQTLGQGPEFLTYFQNEAQLEKSRLLSDRFSAERPKGSFSTLEIQRTEQGDSAMYLCASSFTPLDLDEKLFFGSGTQLSVL.

The chain joins TRBV2 to TRBJ2-2; no reliable D call. V dropped 6 bases and J dropped 0 bases, with 8 bases sitting between them. The CDR3 length is 14 residues. Germline CDR1 is SNHLY and CDR2 is FYNNEI. The CDR3 loop is CASRLTTNTGELFF. CDR3 DNA sequence: TGTGCCAGCAGACTAACCACGAACACCGGGGAGCTGTTTTTT.

The V call is TRBV19, the J call TRBJ1-5; D remains unclear. Germline values: CDR1 LNHDA, CDR2 SQIVND (reference sequence). V lost 6 bases and J 5 bases, leaving 17 bases between the germline ends. The CDR3 covers 15 residues. The CDR3 is CASSLFARYYQPQHF. The CDR3 region has the DNA TGTGCCAGTAGCCTTTTTGCGAGGTACTATCAGCCCCAGCATTTT.

The chain employs TRBV19 and TRBJ2-7; 9 nucleotides agree with TRBD2. The CDR3 contains 17 residues. V lost 2 bases to trimming and J lost 1 base; unmatched junction nucleotides: 9. Germline V gene sequence: CDR1 LNHDA, CDR2 SQIVND (reference sequence). CDR3 sequence (DNA): TGTGCCAGTAGTATAATTTCGCCGAGCGGGAGGTCCTACGAGCAGTACTTC. Its translation is CASSIISPSGRSYEQYF.

This sequence joins TRBV6-5 and TRBJ1-5; D might be TRBD1 (6 bases). The CDR3 covers 13 residues. Germline values: CDR1 MNHEY, CDR2 SVGAGI. Trimming pared 6 bases from V and 6 bases from J, leaving 12 bases between. The CDR3 nucleotides read TGTGCCAGCAGCAGAACAGGGATTCAGCCCCAGCATTTT. Encoded protein: CASSRTGIQPQHF.

V and J are TRBV5-6 and TRBJ1-4, with unresolved D. CDR3 length: 15 amino acids. Deletions cut 1 base from V and 4 bases from J, with 11 bases between. Germline-derived CDR1 and CDR2 are SGHDT and YYEEEE. The CDR3 coding sequence is TGTGCCAGCAGCTTGTGGCGGAACCTTAATGAAAAACTGTTTTTT. Its translation is CASSLWRNLNEKLFF.

The rearrangement uses TRBV7-9 and TRBJ1-2; possibly TRBD1 for D (6 bases). This CDR3 has 13 residues. Germline CDR1 SEHNR, CDR2 FQNEAQ (reference sequence). Trimming left V 5 bases short and J 6 bases short, with 13 bases between. The CDR3 DNA follows: TGTGCCAGCAGCAAACAGGGCGGAGATGGCTACACCTTC. This sequence encodes CASSKQGGDGYTF.

This clone was observed once. The chain joins TRBV4-2 to TRBJ2-7; TRBD2 matches 7 bases. Germline CDR1 LGHNA, CDR2 YNFKEQ. Losses at the gene ends were 4 bases for V and 0 bases for J; bases not matched to a gene: 3. The CDR3 runs to 14 residues. CDR3 region: CASSLSGSSYEQYF. CDR3 nucleotides: TGTGCCAGCAGCCTTAGCGGGTCCTCCTACGAGCAGTACTTC.

The chain carries TRBV30 and TRBJ1-2; 7 bases agree with TRBD1. V lost 0 bases, J lost 8 bases, and 9 bases stayed unmatched. Per the germline V gene, CDR1 is GTSNPN and CDR2 is SVGIG (reference sequence). The CDR3 is 14 amino acids. DNA for the CDR3: TGTGCCTGGAGTGTCGCAGGGGGGTCGGTAGGCTACACCTTC. It translates to CAWSVAGGSVGYTF.

The gene calls are TRBV7-2 and TRBJ2-7; TRBD1 might be the D (6 bases). V was clipped by 5 bases and J by 4 bases, with 18 bases between them. CDR3 length: 15 residues. CDR1 and CDR2 from the germline V gene are SGHTA and FQGNSA. CDR3 amino acids: CASSARVIGGYEQYF. The CDR3 DNA follows: TGTGCCAGCAGCGCCCGGGTAATAGGGGGATACGAGCAGTACTTC.

V and J are TRBV9 and TRBJ2-1; 9 bases map to TRBD2. This CDR3 contains 15 residues. Germline CDR1 and CDR2: SGDLS and YYNGEE. Unmatched junction bases numbered 5, after V lost 0 bases and J lost 7 bases. CDR3 sequence (DNA): TGTGCCAGCAGCGTAGAGGCGGGGGGGAAGAATGAGCAGTTCTTC. This encodes CASSVEAGGKNEQFF.

The V gene is TRBV28, the J gene TRBJ1-3, with D perhaps matching TRBD1 (5 bases). V gave up 7 bases and J gave up 4 bases, with 14 bases separating them. Germline loops: CDR1 MDHEN, CDR2 SYDVKM. The CDR3 is 14 residues long. CDR3 DNA: TGTGCCAGCACCCATCGGGGGGTCGGAAACACCATATATTTT. Its protein is CASTHRGVGNTIYF.

The V call is TRBV5-4, the J call TRBJ1-5, with D possibly TRBD1 on 6 matching bases. The V end was cut by 2 bases, the J end by 6 bases, with 21 bases between. The CDR3 has 17 amino acids. Germline V gene lookup returns CDR1 SGHNT and CDR2 YYREEE (reference sequence). The CDR3 nucleotides read TGTGCCAGCAGCTTCGAGCCAGGGGCCCAAGAAACTCAGCCCCAGCATTTT. It specifies CASSFEPGAQETQPQHF.

V is TRBV2 and J is TRBJ2-7, with D maybe TRBD1 (6 bases). The CDR3 runs to 12 residues. The ends were cut back, 10 bases at V and 2 bases at J, with 12 bases in the middle. Germline CDR1 SNHLY, CDR2 FYNNEI. CDR3 DNA: TGTGCCACCCGAGGGGACACCTACGAGCAGTACTTC. Its protein is CATRGDTYEQYF.

The rearrangement links TRBV5-1 to TRBJ2-3; TRBD2 agrees at 10 bases. The CDR3 totals 16 residues. The V and J ends lost 0 bases and 10 bases, in that order; junction bases with no gene match: 11. The germline gives CDR1 SGHRS, CDR2 YFSETQ. The DNA of the CDR3 is TGCGCCAGCAGCTTGGAGGCTAGCGGGAGTATTGCTGCGCAGTATTTT. This translates into CASSLEASGSIAAQYF. Full variable domain (rest looked up from reference TRBV5-1 and TRBJ2-3): KAGVTQTPRYLIKTRGQQVTLSCSPISGHRSVSWYQQTPGQGLQFLFEYFSETQRNKGNFPGRFSGRQFSNSRSEMNVSTLELGDSALYLCASSLEASGSIAAQYFGPGTRLTVL.

The chain carries TRBV29-1 and TRBJ2-7; TRBD2 might be the D (6 bases). The CDR3 runs to 13 residues. In germline, CDR1 is SQVTM, CDR2 ANQGSEA. Between the trimmed V and J ends, which lost 6 bases and 5 bases, there was a span of 17 bases. The CDR3 bases are TGCAGCGTGAGATTCCGGGAGATGGACGAGCAGTACTTC. This translates into CSVRFREMDEQYF.

The rearrangement uses TRBV18 and TRBJ1-4; 9 nucleotides line up with TRBD1. The V and J ends lost 3 bases and 6 bases, in that order; junction bases with no gene match: 5. CDR3 length equals 15 residues. The germline V gene encodes CDR1 KGHSH and CDR2 LQKENI. The CDR3: CASSPGTGPDEKLFF. CDR3 sequence (DNA): TGTGCCAGCTCACCTGGGACAGGGCCGGATGAAAAACTGTTTTTT. The variable domain in full, completed from reference TRBV18 and TRBJ1-4, reads NAGVMQNPRHLVRRRGQEARLRCSPMKGHSHVYWYRQLPEEGLKFMVYLQKENIIDESGMPKERFSAEFPKEGPSILRIQQVVRGDSAAYFCASSPGTGPDEKLFFGSGTQLSVL.

In this sample, this clone turned up once. V usage is TRBV19 and J usage is TRBJ1-5; 7 bases fit TRBD1. Per germline, CDR1 LNHDA and CDR2 SQIVND (reference sequence). Trimming cost V 1 base and J 11 bases; bases outside gene matches: 11. This CDR3 contains 15 residues. The CDR3 DNA sequence: TGTGCCAGTAGTATAGTCGAGGGGGCTCAAGTAGCCCAGCATTTT. Translating gives CASSIVEGAQVAQHF.

This clone occurred once. The rearrangement uses TRBV5-1 and TRBJ2-3; 7 positions match TRBD2. The CDR3 is 15 amino acids. Trimming took 0 bases from V and 5 from J; bases not matched to a gene: 6. Germline V gene lookup returns CDR1 SGHRS and CDR2 YFSETQ. The DNA of the CDR3 is TGCGCCAGCAGCTTGGGCGGGAGCCGGATAGATACGCAGTATTTT. It is translated as CASSLGGSRIDTQYF.

The V call is TRBV5-1, the J call TRBJ1-1, with D perhaps matching TRBD1 (6 bases). The V end was cut by 6 bases, the J end by 5 bases, with 17 bases between. CDR3 size: 14 residues. Germline CDR1 reads SGHRS; CDR2 reads YFSETQ. The CDR3: CASNVDRSRTEAFF. The CDR3 DNA sequence: TGCGCCAGCAACGTCGACAGGTCGAGAACTGAAGCTTTCTTT.

The chain combines TRBV2 with TRBJ2-3; unclear D gene. The germline V gene encodes CDR1 SNHLY and CDR2 FYNNEI. Trimming cost V 0 bases and J 8 bases, with 6 bases left between them. The CDR3 extends over 12 amino acids. This chain's CDR3 is CASSEAASTQYF. The CDR3 bases are TGTGCCAGCAGTGAAGCGGCTAGTACGCAGTATTTT.